This T cell receptor (beta chain) was sequenced during a study of blood T cell repertoires in COVID-19 (dated by TCRdb to 2020 to 2021). At the level of the whole study: Collaborator samples came from the United States, Italy and Spain and covered acute and convalescent phases of COVID-19. Samples came from the ongoing ImmuneRACE study (first 160 participants) plus 1,254 subjects from 6 global collaborators. A freely available public database, intended as a resource for researchers studying the immune response to SARS-CoV-2, is where the repertoires were released. The material from the prospective study consisted of cDNA or gDNA derived from T cells, B-cell-depleted T cells, or PBMCs. Subjects who had been exposed to COVID-19, were actively infected with it, or had recovered from it provided the deeply sampled blood TCRbeta repertoires that made up the dataset. Sample metadata almost always included a de-identified subject ID, COVID-19 status, age in years and sex. Where available, HLA class I and class II types were taken from metadata supplied by the sample provider and were not determined by assay-based typing. Summary of the overall study and its limitations: Clinical and demographic metadata were provided uncurated, with the amount varying by source and participant.

The collaborating institutions used their own protocols to collect whole blood in K2EDTA tubes. Collaborator samples were shipped for TCRbeta analysis as frozen whole blood, isolated PBMCs, or DNA extracted from either sample type. CDR1 and CDR2 are drawn from the germline V gene: SGHRS, YFSETQ. The germline V end is reduced by 4 bases and the J end by 2 bases; junction bases left unmatched: 4. CDR3 length: 14 amino acids, cysteine to phenylalanine. Only the CDR3 DNA stays, 42 bases, in frame from base 1. TCRbeta CDR3 regions were amplified from genomic DNA by means of the immunoSEQ Assay, a bias-controlled multiplex PCR. The original pipeline was this. Nucleated cell counts per sample were estimated from amplification of reference gene primers within the assay. To quantify the absolute abundance of each unique TCRbeta CDR3 rearrangement, sequence reads were collapsed and filtered. For each sample, productive Simpson clonality was calculated as the square root of Simpson's diversity index across productive rearrangements. In its TCRdb copy, this immuneACCESS table keeps in-frame sequences only and misses some clones. Where compared with another copy, unresolved V genes explain less than half of these, and the others have no known cause. V and J calls and clone size are as listed in that table; D and trimming were resolved from the DNA. In this sample the table shows 45,000 to 50,000 clones, about 83% of which occur a single time. Jointly, the top ten make up 8% to 9% of the sample.

A word on this clone: It lacks a known antigen. No quality values exist for individual bases; no much larger clone is one base distant.

The sample comprised peripheral blood. The receptor's source is a man aged 80 or over in a cohort sampled during active COVID-19. The chain was built from TRBV5-1 and TRBJ2-7, with 9 middle bases fitting TRBD1. Here the CDR3 is given as CASSRQGVTYEQYF. The nucleotide sequence reads TGCGCCAGCAGCCGACAGGGGGTCACCTACGAGCAGTACTTC.